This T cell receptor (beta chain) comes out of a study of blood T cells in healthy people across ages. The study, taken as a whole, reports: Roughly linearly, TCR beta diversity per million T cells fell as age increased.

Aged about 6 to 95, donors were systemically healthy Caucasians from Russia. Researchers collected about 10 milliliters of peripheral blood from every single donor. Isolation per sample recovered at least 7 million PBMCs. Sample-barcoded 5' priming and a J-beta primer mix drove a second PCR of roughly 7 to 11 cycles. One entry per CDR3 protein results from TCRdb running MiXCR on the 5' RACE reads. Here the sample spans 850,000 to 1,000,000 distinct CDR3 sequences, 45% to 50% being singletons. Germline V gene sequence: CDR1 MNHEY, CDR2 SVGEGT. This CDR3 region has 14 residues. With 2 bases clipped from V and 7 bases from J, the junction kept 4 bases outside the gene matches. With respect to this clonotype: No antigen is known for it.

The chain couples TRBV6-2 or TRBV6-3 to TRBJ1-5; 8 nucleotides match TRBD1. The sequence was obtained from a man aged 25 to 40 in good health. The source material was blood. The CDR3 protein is CASSYTDREQPQHF. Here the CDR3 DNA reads TGTGCCAGCAGTTACACGGACAGGGAACAGCCCCAGCATTTT.